Listed here is a single TCR beta chain. The antigen remains undetermined. The entry originates in a study of a mutant IDH1 vaccine in newly diagnosed glioma. As for the study in general: At weeks 1, 3, 5, 7, 11, 15, 19 and 23, patients received a vaccination, eight in all. Treated patients, 62.5% male and roughly 40% female, averaged approximately 40 years of age. With temozolomide cycles, or 4-6 weeks after radiotherapy alone, vaccination was started.

Assay: immunoSEQ multiplex PCR; the TCRdb copy retains only in-frame clones and omits some. The sample has around 58,000 clones, approximately 81% seen once. Germline loops: CDR1 LNHDA, CDR2 SQIVND (reference sequence). The junction had 14 bases not matched to a gene; V was cut back by 9 bases and J by 0 bases. The CDR3 is 17 amino acids. As for time point: week 5, during vaccination. Doses of 300 ug of mutant IDH1 20-mer peptide were given with topical imiquimod. Astrocytomas that were new, WHO grade 3 or 4, IDH1-mutant and ATRX-lost were present in the donors. This TCR was sampled from a young man with glioma. The chain recombines TRBV19 with TRBJ1-3; 7 bases fit TRBD1. The input for sequencing was PBMCs, taken from a glioma patient whose treatment included an IDH1 peptide vaccine. The DNA of the CDR3 is TGTGCCAGCAGCCACCCCAGGACAGGACTCTCTGGAAACACCATATATTTT. Translating it yields CASSHPRTGLSGNTIYF.